What follows is one TCR beta chain and its context. Its antigen is undetermined. CDR3 size: 21 residues. Germline trimming cut 1 base from V and 5 bases from J; bases unmatched to any gene: 17. From germline, CDR1 is SGHVS and CDR2 FQNEAQ. Sequencing was performed with immunoSEQ multiplex PCR; in TCRdb, only in-frame clones are kept and a portion is missing. The repertoire holds tens of thousands of clones, with approximately 91% as singletons. The data derive from a study of T cell responses to AZD1222 COVID-19 vaccine. General study points: Once two AZD1222 doses were given, Spike-specific TCR breadth and depth went up. Donors in the cohort were predominantly white British and more often female, and clonal diversity was possibly underestimated. It was only after the peak T cell response that any repertoires were sampled.

The sample in question was peripheral blood, obtained 28 days after the second AZD1222 dose. The chain combines TRBV7-8 with TRBJ2-1, with TRBD2 matching 13 bases. This clonotype originated in an adult who received the AZD1222 COVID-19 vaccine. CDR3 region: CASSLGRVPGRTSGRHNEQFF. In DNA, the CDR3 is TGTGCCAGCAGCTTAGGCCGGGTTCCGGGTAGGACTAGCGGGAGACACAATGAGCAGTTCTTC.